The present TCR gamma chain was sequenced within a study of intestinal T cells in coeliac disease. The TRG library came from about 200 ng of biopsy DNA amplified with LymphoTrack primers. TCRdb used CATT to re-call clones from the multiplex PCR reads. There are approximately 1,400 gamma-chain clones in the sample; roughly 60% occur only once, and over 4.5% lies in the top ten. Germline loops: CDR1 VTNTFY, CDR2 YDVSTARD (reference sequence). With 3 bases clipped from V and 3 bases from J, the junction kept 8 bases outside the gene matches. This CDR3 region has 14 residues. Each case's genomic DNA was extracted from ten approximately 4.9-µm formalin-fixed paraffin-embedded scrolls.

This receptor was identified in a human donor with celiac disease. This chain connects TRGV3 to TRGJ1 or TRGJ2. What was sequenced was a duodenal biopsy. CDR3 protein: CATWDGRLYYKKLF. CDR3 nucleotide sequence: TGTGCCACCTGGGACGGCAGACTTTATTATAAGAAACTCTTT.